The next 2 T cell receptor beta chains were all read from a single sample in a study of cytotoxic CD8 clonotypes in ibrutinib-treated CLL. The protocol was immunoSEQ multiplex PCR, while the TCRdb copy is restricted to in-frame clones and leaves out a portion. The sample records some 50,000 clones, 57% being singletons. The specimen comprised PBMCs, sampled after 24 months of ibrutinib treatment. Every receptor here comes from a human donor with chronic lymphocytic leukemia.

In this sample, this clone turned up a few times. This chain joins TRBV2 and TRBJ1-5; no firm D call. V was shortened by 2 bases and J by 3 bases, with 5 bases between the two germline ends. Per the germline V gene, CDR1 is SNHLY and CDR2 is FYNNEI. The CDR3 has 13 residues. The CDR3 bases are TGTGCCAGCAGTGAAACGTACAATCAGCCCCAGCATTTT. Protein product: CASSETYNQPQHF.

The rearrangement uses TRBV5-4 and TRBJ1-1; possible D gene TRBD1, 5 bases. The CDR3 covers 14 residues. The V gene's germline CDR1 is SGHNT and CDR2 YYREEE (reference sequence). The V end lost 4 bases, the J end lost 4 bases, and 14 bases lay between the germline ends. The chain's CDR3 is CASSKMDGATEAFF. The DNA of the CDR3 is TGTGCCAGCAGCAAGATGGACGGGGCCACTGAAGCTTTCTTT.